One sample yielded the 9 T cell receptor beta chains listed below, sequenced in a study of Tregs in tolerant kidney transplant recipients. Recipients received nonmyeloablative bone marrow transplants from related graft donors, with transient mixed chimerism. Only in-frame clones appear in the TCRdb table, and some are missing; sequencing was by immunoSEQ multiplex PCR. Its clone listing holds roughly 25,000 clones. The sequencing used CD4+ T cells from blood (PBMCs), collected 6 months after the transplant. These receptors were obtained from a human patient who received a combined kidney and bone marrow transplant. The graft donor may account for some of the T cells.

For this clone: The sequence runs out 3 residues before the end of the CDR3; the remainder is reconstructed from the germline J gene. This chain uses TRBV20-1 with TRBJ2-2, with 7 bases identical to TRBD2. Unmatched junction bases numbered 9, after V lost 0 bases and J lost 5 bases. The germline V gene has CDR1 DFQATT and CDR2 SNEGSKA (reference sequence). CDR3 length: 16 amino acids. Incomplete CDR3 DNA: TGCAGTGCTAGAGATCACGGCCGGGGGGTTACCGGGGAG. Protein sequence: CSARDHGRGVTGE. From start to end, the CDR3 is CSARDHGRGVTGELFF.

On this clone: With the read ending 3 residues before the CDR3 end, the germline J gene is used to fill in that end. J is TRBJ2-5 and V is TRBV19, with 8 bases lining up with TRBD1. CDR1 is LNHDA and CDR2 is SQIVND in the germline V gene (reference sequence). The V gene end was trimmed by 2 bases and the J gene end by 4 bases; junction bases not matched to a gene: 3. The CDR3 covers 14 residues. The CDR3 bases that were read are TGTGCCAGTAGTATACAGGGGGCGTCAGAGACC. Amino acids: CASSIQGASET. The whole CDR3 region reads CASSIQGASETQYF.

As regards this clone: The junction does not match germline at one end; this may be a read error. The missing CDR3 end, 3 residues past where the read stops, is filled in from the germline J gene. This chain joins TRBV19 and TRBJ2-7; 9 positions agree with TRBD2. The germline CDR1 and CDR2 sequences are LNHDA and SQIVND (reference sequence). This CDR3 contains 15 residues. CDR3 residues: CASGMLAGASYEQYF. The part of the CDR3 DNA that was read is TGTGCCAGTGGTATGTTAGCGGGAGCCTCCTACGAG.

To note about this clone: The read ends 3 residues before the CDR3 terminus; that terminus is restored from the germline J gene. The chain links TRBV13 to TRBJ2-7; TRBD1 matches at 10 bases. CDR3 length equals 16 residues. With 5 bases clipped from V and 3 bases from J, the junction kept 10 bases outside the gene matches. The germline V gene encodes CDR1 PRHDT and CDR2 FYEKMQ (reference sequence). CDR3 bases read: TGTGCCAGCAGCCCATTCCAGGGACAGGGGATCTACGAG. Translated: CASSPFQGQGIYE. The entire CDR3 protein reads CASSPFQGQGIYEQYF.

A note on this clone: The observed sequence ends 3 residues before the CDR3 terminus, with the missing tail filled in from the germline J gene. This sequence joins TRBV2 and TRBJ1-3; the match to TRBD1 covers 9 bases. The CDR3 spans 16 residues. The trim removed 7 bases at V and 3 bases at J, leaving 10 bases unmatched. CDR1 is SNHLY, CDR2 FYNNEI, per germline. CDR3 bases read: TGTGCCAGCAACAGACGGTGGGGACAGGGTGGAAACACC. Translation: CASNRRWGQGGNT. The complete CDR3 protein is CASNRRWGQGGNTIYF.

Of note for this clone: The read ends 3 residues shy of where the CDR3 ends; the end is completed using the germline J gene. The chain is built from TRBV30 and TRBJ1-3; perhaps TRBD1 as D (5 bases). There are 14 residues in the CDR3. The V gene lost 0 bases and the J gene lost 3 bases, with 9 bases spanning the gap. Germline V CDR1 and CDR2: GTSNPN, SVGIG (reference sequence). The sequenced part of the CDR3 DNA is TGTGCCTGGAGTGTAAGGACATTTGGAAACACC. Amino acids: CAWSVRTFGNT. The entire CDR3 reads CAWSVRTFGNTIYF.

The sequenced part of the CDR3 DNA is TGTGCCAGCTCACCACCAGGGAGGGGAGTGAACGAG. It translates to CASSPPGRGVNE. Given in full, the CDR3 is CASSPPGRGVNEQYF. The chain uses TRBV18 and TRBJ2-7; TRBD2 aligns across 7 bases. The sequence runs out 3 residues before the end of the CDR3; the remainder is reconstructed from the germline J gene. Germline lookup yields CDR1 KGHSH and CDR2 LQKENI. The trim removed 0 bases at V and 5 bases at J, leaving 7 bases unmatched. This CDR3 has 15 amino acids. The variable domain in full, completed from reference TRBV18 and TRBJ2-7, reads NAGVMQNPRHLVRRRGQEARLRCSPMKGHSHVYWYRQLPEEGLKFMVYLQKENIIDESGMPKERFSAEFPKEGPSILRIQQVVRGDSAAYFCASSPPGRGVNEQYFGPGTRLTVT.

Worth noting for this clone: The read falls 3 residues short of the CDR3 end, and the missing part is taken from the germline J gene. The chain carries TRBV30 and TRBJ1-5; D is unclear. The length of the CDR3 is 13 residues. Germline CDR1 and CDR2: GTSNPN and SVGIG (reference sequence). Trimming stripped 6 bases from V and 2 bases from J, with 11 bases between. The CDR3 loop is CACTTAGNQPQHF. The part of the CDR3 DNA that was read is TGTGCCTGCACTACGGCCGGCAATCAGCCC.

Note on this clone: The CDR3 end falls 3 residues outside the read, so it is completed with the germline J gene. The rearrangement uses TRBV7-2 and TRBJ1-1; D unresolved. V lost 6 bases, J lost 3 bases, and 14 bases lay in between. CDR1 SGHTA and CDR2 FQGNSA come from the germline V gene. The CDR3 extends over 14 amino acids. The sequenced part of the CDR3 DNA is TGTGCCAGCAGGCGAGGCAGGCTCGACACTGAA. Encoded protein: CASRRGRLDTE. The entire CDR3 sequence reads CASRRGRLDTEAFF.